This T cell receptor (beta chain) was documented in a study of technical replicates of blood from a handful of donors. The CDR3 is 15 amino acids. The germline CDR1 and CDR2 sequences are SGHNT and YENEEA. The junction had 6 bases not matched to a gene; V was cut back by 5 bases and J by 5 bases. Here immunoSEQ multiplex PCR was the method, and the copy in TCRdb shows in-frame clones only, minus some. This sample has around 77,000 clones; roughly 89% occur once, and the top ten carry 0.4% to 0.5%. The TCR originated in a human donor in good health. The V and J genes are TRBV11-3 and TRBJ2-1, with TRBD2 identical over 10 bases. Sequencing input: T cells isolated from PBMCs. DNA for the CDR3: TGTGCCAGCAGCAGAGCTAGCGGGAGTGACAATGAGCAGTTCTTC. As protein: CASSRASGSDNEQFF.